This passage covers 10 T cell receptor beta chains from one sample sequenced in a study of blood T cell repertoires in COVID-19. Assay used: immunoSEQ multiplex PCR; TCRdb lists only in-frame clones, some missing. The table shows about 290,000 clones, with around 90% occurring only once. The sequenced sample was PBMCs or T cells enriched from blood (not recorded which). Receptors originate from a middle-aged woman who had recovered from COVID-19.

This chain joins TRBV19 and TRBJ1-2; TRBD1 is a possible D gene (5 bases). V was clipped by 7 bases and J by 8 bases, with 26 bases between them. The germline V gene encodes CDR1 LNHDA and CDR2 SQIVND (reference sequence). CDR3 length equals 16 residues. CDR3 nucleotide sequence: TGTGCCAGTAAAGCGGGGGTCGCCAGTCGCTTCTACGGCTACACCTTC. Translating gives CASKAGVASRFYGYTF.

The V call is TRBV4-1, the J call TRBJ1-3; D is possibly TRBD1 (5 bases). Germline loops: CDR1 MGHRA, CDR2 YSYEKL. The length of the CDR3 is 17 residues. Trimming removed 0 bases at V and 2 bases at J, with 14 bases between. The CDR3 DNA sequence: TGCGCCAGCAGCCAAGATTCGGGCAGGGTAGCTGGAAACACCATATATTTT. It specifies CASSQDSGRVAGNTIYF.

The V and J genes are TRBV5-1 and TRBJ2-2; a weak D match, TRBD1 (6 bases). V lost 4 bases to trimming and J lost 1 base, with 11 bases between them. This CDR3 has 15 amino acids. Germline CDR1 and CDR2: SGHRS and YFSETQ. The CDR3 protein is CASSSGQLNTGELFF. CDR3 coding DNA: TGCGCCAGCAGCAGTGGACAGTTGAACACCGGGGAGCTGTTTTTT.

The chain combines TRBV5-1 with TRBJ2-3; 15 positions agree with TRBD2. Germline-derived CDR1 and CDR2 are SGHRS and YFSETQ. The CDR3 has 16 residues. With V trimmed by 4 bases and J by 5 bases, 5 bases remained unmatched. CDR3 bases: TGCGCCAGCAGCAGAGGGACTAGCGGGGGGCTAGATACGCAGTATTTT. It specifies CASSRGTSGGLDTQYF.

The rearrangement uses TRBV27 and TRBJ2-1; D is possibly TRBD2 (5 bases). Deletions cut 6 bases from V and 4 bases from J, with 16 bases between. This CDR3 region has 15 residues. Per germline, CDR1 MNHEY and CDR2 SMNVEV (reference sequence). CDR3 amino acids: CASRPTSVGYNEQFF. The CDR3 DNA reads as TGTGCCAGCAGACCAACTAGTGTGGGTTACAATGAGCAGTTCTTC.

This chain joins TRBV7-3 and TRBJ1-1, with 10 bases fitting TRBD1. This CDR3 spans 14 amino acids. The V segment lost 5 bases and the J segment 3 bases; nucleotides outside the gene matches: 3. Germline CDR1 is SGHTA and CDR2 is FQGTGA. The CDR3 region has the DNA TGTGCCAGCAGCGGGACAGGGGCCTACACTGAAGCTTTCTTT. This codes for CASSGTGAYTEAFF.

As concerns this clone: Additional DNA sequences in this sample encode the identical CDR3. V is TRBV5-1 and J is TRBJ2-3; 10 bases are shared with TRBD2. The CDR3 contains 16 residues. V dropped 0 bases and J dropped 4; count of bases not matched to a gene: 5. From germline, CDR1 is SGHRS and CDR2 YFSETQ. CDR3 DNA sequence: TGCGCCAGCAGCTTGGTTGCTAGCGGGGGCTCAGATACGCAGTATTTT. Translating it yields CASSLVASGGSDTQYF.

The chain has TRBV2 and TRBJ2-5; no clear D gene. This CDR3 spans 14 amino acids. Germline loops: CDR1 SNHLY, CDR2 FYNNEI. V was cut by 1 base and J by 2 bases, with 8 bases left in between. CDR3 sequence (DNA): TGTGCCAGCAGTGAAGTGGCCAGTCAAGAGACCCAGTACTTC. It translates to CASSEVASQETQYF.

As DNA, the CDR3 is TGTGCCAGCAACACCAGCGACGGGACAGGAATACTTATGGGAACTAATGAAAAACTGTTTTTT. Its translation is CASNTSDGTGILMGTNEKLFF. The V gene is TRBV9, the J gene TRBJ1-4; 8 bases match TRBD1. Trimming removed 6 bases from V and 1 base from J; junction bases left unmatched: 23. The CDR3 is made up of 21 amino acids. Germline CDR1 reads SGDLS; CDR2 reads YYNGEE.

The J gene is TRBJ2-3, the V gene TRBV19; D perhaps matches TRBD2 (5 bases). Deletions cut 3 bases from V and 2 bases from J, with 9 bases between. Germline CDR1 and CDR2: LNHDA and SQIVND (reference sequence). The CDR3 spans 14 residues. CDR3 sequence: CASSIRGDTDTQYF. CDR3 bases: TGTGCCAGTAGTATCCGGGGTGACACAGATACGCAGTATTTT.